A single sample gave rise to the 11 T cell receptor beta chains below, sequenced in a study of T-cell reconstitution after alpha-beta-depleted transplantation in children. The TCRbeta library incorporated unique molecular identifiers. TCRdb ran MiXCR on the PCR reads and lists one entry per CDR3 protein. Of around 580,000 distinct CDR3 sequences in the sample, 23% are singletons; the top ten hold 13% to 15%. Here the sequenced sample was PBMCs, mostly from graft donor cells, taken 360 days after TCRalphabeta/CD19-depleted stem cell transplant. The receptors originated from a boy under two years old who had a stem cell transplant for acute myeloid leukemia, so the T cells may come from the graft donor.

The chain couples TRBV7-2 to TRBJ2-3, with 12 positions matching TRBD2. Germline values: CDR1 SGHTA, CDR2 FQGNSA. The CDR3 is 17 residues long. J gave up 3 bases and V 1 base, and 5 bases lay outside the gene matches. The CDR3 DNA is TGTGCCAGCAGCTTAGTGTCTAGCGGGGGGGCGACAGATACGCAGTATTTT. The encoded protein is CASSLVSSGGATDTQYF.

This chain joins TRBV7-2 and TRBJ1-5; 8 bases are a match to TRBD1. J gave up 6 bases and V 5 bases, and 6 bases lay outside the gene matches. This CDR3 has 14 amino acids. Germline V lookup: CDR1 SGHTA, CDR2 FQGNSA. CDR3 coding DNA: TGTGCCAGCAGCACGGCCGGACAGGGTCAGCCCCAGCATTTT. It is translated as CASSTAGQGQPQHF.

The chain employs TRBV20-1 and TRBJ1-2; D uncertain. V lost 2 bases and J 3 bases, leaving 13 bases between the germline ends. This CDR3 spans 14 amino acids. In germline, CDR1 is DFQATT, CDR2 SNEGSKA (reference sequence). CDR3 bases: TGCAGTGCTAGATTCTCCGGGTCCTACTATGGCTACACCTTC. Residues: CSARFSGSYYGYTF.

This clonotype showed up many times. This chain joins TRBV7-9 and TRBJ2-7, with a weak D call TRBD1 (5 bases). Germline V CDR1 and CDR2: SEHNR, FQNEAQ (reference sequence). V was trimmed by 5 bases and J by 7 bases, leaving 15 bases between them. This CDR3 has 13 residues. CDR3 sequence reads: CASSLTGLGEQYF. The CDR3 DNA is TGTGCCAGCAGCCTCACAGGTCTGGGAGAGCAGTACTTC.

Only a few counts were recorded for this clonotype. V usage is TRBV29-1 and J usage is TRBJ1-2; possible D gene TRBD1, 5 bases. CDR1 is SQVTM, CDR2 ANQGSEA, per germline. V lost 6 bases and J 0 bases, leaving 17 bases between the germline ends. The CDR3 is 15 amino acids. The CDR3: CSVRDGRYPNYGYTF. CDR3 DNA sequence: TGCAGCGTGCGGGACGGCCGGTATCCTAACTATGGCTACACCTTC.

This clonotype was observed at least ten times. The DNA of the CDR3 is TGTGCCAGCAGCCCTATAGAGGGTGGTCAGCCCCAGCATTTT. Its protein is CASSPIEGGQPQHF. The V gene is TRBV12-3 or TRBV12-4, the J gene TRBJ1-5, with no clear D. This CDR3 has 14 amino acids. V was shortened by 6 bases and J by 6 bases, with 15 bases between the two germline ends.

This chain uses TRBV12-1 with TRBJ2-7; the tabulated D call, TRBD2, remains unverified against the DNA. TRBV12-1 is a known pseudogene. The CDR3 contains 16 residues. The CDR3 bases are TGTGCCAGCAGCTTTGGGAGGCGGGGATGGGCCTACGAGCAGTACGTC. Its translation: CASSFGRRGWAYEQYV.

This clonotype showed up many times. This chain uses TRBV20-1 with TRBJ2-3; no reliable D call. This CDR3 comprises 12 residues. Per the germline V gene, CDR1 is DFQATT and CDR2 is SNEGSKA (reference sequence). V lost 0 bases, J lost 4 bases, and 5 bases lay in between. The CDR3 DNA is TGCAGTGCTAGAGATCCCCCAGATACGCAGTATTTT. Translated: CSARDPPDTQYF.

This clonotype was counted between two and nine times. The rearrangement uses TRBV15 and TRBJ2-1; possible D gene TRBD1, 5 bases. This CDR3 contains 13 residues. Trimming shortened V by 4 bases and J by 3 bases, and 7 bases separated the two germline ends. Per the germline V gene, CDR1 is LNHNV and CDR2 is YYDKDF (reference sequence). The CDR3: CATSMQGYNEQFF. The CDR3 nucleotides read TGTGCCACCAGCATGCAGGGCTACAATGAGCAGTTCTTC.

This clonotype was detected only a few times. The rearrangement uses TRBV6-2 or TRBV6-3 and TRBJ2-6, with a weak D call TRBD1 (6 bases). The V and J ends lost 4 bases and 0 bases respectively, with 34 bases between them. The CDR3 is 24 amino acids. Germline V gives CDR1 MNHEY, CDR2 SVGEGT. CDR3 nucleotides: TGTGCCAGCAGTTCGCGAGTAAGACCCTTTAGGAACAGCCGCAGGGGCTCTGGGGCCAACGTCCTGACTTTC. It translates to CASSSRVRPFRNSRRGSGANVLTF.

At least ten counts were recorded for this clonotype. The J gene is TRBJ2-7, the V gene TRBV20-1, with D maybe TRBD2 (5 bases). The CDR3 consists of 12 residues. The V and J ends lost 7 bases and 2 bases respectively, with 12 bases between them. CDR1 is DFQATT, CDR2 SNEGSKA, per germline (reference sequence). CDR3: CSGRTSTYEQYF. Here the CDR3 DNA reads TGCAGTGGTAGGACTTCTACCTACGAGCAGTACTTC.